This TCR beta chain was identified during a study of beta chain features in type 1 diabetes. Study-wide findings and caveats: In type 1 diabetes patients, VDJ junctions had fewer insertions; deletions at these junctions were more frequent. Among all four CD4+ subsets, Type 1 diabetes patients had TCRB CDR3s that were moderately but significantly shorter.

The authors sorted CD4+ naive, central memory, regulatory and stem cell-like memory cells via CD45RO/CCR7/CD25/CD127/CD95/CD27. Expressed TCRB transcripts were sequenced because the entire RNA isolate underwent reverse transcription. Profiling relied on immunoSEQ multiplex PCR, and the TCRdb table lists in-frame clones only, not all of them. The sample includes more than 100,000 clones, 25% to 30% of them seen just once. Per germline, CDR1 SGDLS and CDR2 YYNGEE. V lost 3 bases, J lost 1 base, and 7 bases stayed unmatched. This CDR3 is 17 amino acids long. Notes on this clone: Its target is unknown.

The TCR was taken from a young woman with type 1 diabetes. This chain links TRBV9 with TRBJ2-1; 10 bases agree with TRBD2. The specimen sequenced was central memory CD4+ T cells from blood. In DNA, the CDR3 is TGTGCCAGCAGCGGGAGACTAGCGGGTGGGTCCTACAATGAGCAGTTCTTC. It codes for CASSGRLAGGSYNEQFF.